The 3 T cell receptor beta chains below all came from one sample that was sequenced in a study of blood T cell repertoires in COVID-19. Repertoires were generated with immunoSEQ multiplex PCR, while TCRdb's copy carries only in-frame clones and drops some. The sample contains a few hundred thousand clones, approximately 86% of which appear only once. The sample was peripheral blood. The source of these receptors is a man aged 25 to 45 with active or convalescent COVID-19.

This sequence joins TRBV27 and TRBJ1-2; TRBD1 matches at 8 bases. The germline gives CDR1 MNHEY, CDR2 SMNVEV (reference sequence). The CDR3 has 16 residues. Trimming removed 5 bases from V and 8 bases from J; junction bases left unmatched: 16. The CDR3 reads CASSRLALSGGAGYTF. In DNA, the CDR3 is TGTGCCAGCAGTCGGTTAGCTCTATCAGGGGGCGCGGGCTACACCTTC.

This chain uses TRBV4-3 with TRBJ2-5, with TRBD2 matching over 7 bases. The CDR3 loop spans 16 amino acids. Germline V CDR1 and CDR2: LGHNA, YSLEER. V lost 2 bases, J lost 5 bases, and 11 bases stayed unmatched. In nucleotides, the CDR3 is TGCGCCAGCAGCCAATGGTACGAACGGGGAGGGGAGACCCAGTACTTC. Protein product: CASSQWYERGGETQYF.

The chain is built from TRBV13 and TRBJ2-3; D is possibly TRBD2 (5 bases). The CDR3 totals 15 residues. Looked up from germline, CDR1 is PRHDT and CDR2 is FYEKMQ (reference sequence). The V gene lost 5 bases and the J gene lost 0 bases, with 12 bases spanning the gap. CDR3 DNA: TGTGCCAGCAGCCCGGCGGGTTCTAGCACAGATACGCAGTATTTT. Translating gives CASSPAGSSTDTQYF.